These 12 T cell receptor beta chains were sequenced from one sample in a study of blood T cells in healthy people across ages. The use of a sample-barcoded 5' primer and a J-beta primer mix characterized a second PCR of 7 to 11 cycles. TCRdb independently ran MiXCR on the 5' RACE reads; one entry per CDR3 protein. Of around 2 million distinct CDR3 sequences listed, about 39% were seen once; the top ten hold more than 20%. The source material was blood. These receptors originate from a human donor in good health.

CDR3 in amino acids: CASSPLGGTGANVLTF. The CDR3 region has the DNA TGTGCCAGCAGCCCGCTTGGGGGGACTGGGGCCAACGTCCTGACTTTC. The chain has TRBV7-2 and TRBJ2-6; D is perhaps TRBD2 (6 bases). The CDR3 runs to 16 residues. V gave up 5 bases and J gave up 2 bases, with 13 bases separating them. Germline-derived CDR1 and CDR2 are SGHTA and FQGNSA. Looking up the rest from reference TRBV7-2 and TRBJ2-6 gives the full variable domain: GAGVSQSPSNKVTEKGKDVELRCDPISGHTALYWYRQSLGQGLEFLIYFQGNSAPDKSGLPSDRFSAERTGGSVSTLTIQRTQQEDSAVYLCASSPLGGTGANVLTFGAGSRLTVL.

This clonotype was seen only once. The CDR3 DNA follows: TGCAGCACGGGACAGGGGGACACTGAAGCTTTCTTT. Residues: CSTGQGDTEAFF. The V call is TRBV20-1, the J call TRBJ1-1; 11 bases align to TRBD1. The CDR3 runs to 12 residues. Germline lookup yields CDR1 DFQATT and CDR2 SNEGSKA (reference sequence).

The rearrangement links TRBV20-1 to TRBJ1-5, with a weak D call TRBD1 (5 bases). V gave up 4 bases and J gave up 5 bases, with 21 bases separating them. Germline lookup yields CDR1 DFQATT and CDR2 SNEGSKA (reference sequence). This CDR3 region has 16 residues. CDR3 in DNA: TGCAGTGCTATACGAACAGGTGAAACCCCTGATCAGCCCCAGCATTTT. It translates to CSAIRTGETPDQPQHF.

This clonotype was recorded once. Since a much larger clone is just one base distant, this may be a read error. The CDR3 is CASSFRSGDAQYF. The CDR3, as DNA: TGTGCCAGCAGCTTCCGTAGTGGGGATGCGCAGTATTTT. The chain recombines TRBV9 with TRBJ2-3; D is uncertain. Per germline, CDR1 SGDLS and CDR2 YYNGEE. The V end was cut by 4 bases, the J end by 10 bases, with 16 bases between. CDR3 size: 13 residues.

The chain couples TRBV7-2 to TRBJ1-1; tentatively, D is TRBD1 (6 bases). This CDR3 has 16 residues. Germline CDR1 reads SGHTA; CDR2 reads FQGNSA. Trimming shortened V by 5 bases and J by 3 bases, and 19 bases separated the two germline ends. The CDR3 DNA reads TGTGCCAGCAGCCTAACCCCCTCAACAGGGTACACTGAAGCTTTCTTT. Translated: CASSLTPSTGYTEAFF.

This clonotype was detected a few times. The chain carries TRBV4-3 and TRBJ2-4; D might be TRBD1 (5 bases). Germline values: CDR1 LGHNA, CDR2 YSLEER. V was cut by 0 bases and J by 0 bases, with 21 bases left in between. This CDR3 contains 20 residues. This CDR3 reads CASSQDLEIRVGLAKNIQYF. CDR3 DNA: TGCGCCAGCAGCCAAGATTTAGAAATCAGGGTAGGGCTAGCCAAAAACATTCAGTACTTC.

This chain joins TRBV20-1 and TRBJ2-6, with D unresolved. V shed 2 bases and J shed 1 base, with 6 bases lying between them. This CDR3 comprises 14 residues. The germline V gene has CDR1 DFQATT and CDR2 SNEGSKA (reference sequence). CDR3 in DNA: TGCAGTGCTAGACAACGATCTGGGGCCAACGTCCTGACTTTC. Translated: CSARQRSGANVLTF.

The V gene is TRBV20-1, the J gene TRBJ1-1; D is unclear. Germline V gives CDR1 DFQATT, CDR2 SNEGSKA (reference sequence). This CDR3 has 13 amino acids. V lost 1 base and J lost 3, with 9 bases in between. The CDR3 region has the DNA TGCAGTGCTAGAGTCTGGAGGGACACTGAAGCTTTCTTT. Its translation is CSARVWRDTEAFF.

The rearrangement joins TRBV6-5 to TRBJ1-5; a possible D gene is TRBD1 (6 bases). The germline V and J ends were trimmed by 0 bases and 10 bases, with 13 bases remaining between them. This CDR3 has 14 amino acids. Germline-derived CDR1 and CDR2 are MNHEY and SVGAGI. The CDR3 is CASSYSKGGGPQHF. DNA for the CDR3: TGTGCCAGCAGTTACTCGAAAGGGGGAGGCCCCCAGCATTTT.

J is TRBJ2-5 and V is TRBV7-9, with a tentative D call TRBD1 (6 bases). Trimming left V 5 bases short and J 5 bases short, with 18 bases between. CDR3 size: 15 residues. Germline CDR1 SEHNR, CDR2 FQNEAQ (reference sequence). The CDR3 nucleotides are TGTGCCAGCAGCCCACTAACAGGGTCGGGGGAGACCCAGTACTTC. Its translation is CASSPLTGSGETQYF. The entire variable domain, with the rest obtained from reference TRBV7-9 and TRBJ2-5, is as follows: DTGVSQNPRHKITKRGQNVTFRCDPISEHNRLYWYRQTLGQGPEFLTYFQNEAQLEKSRLLSDRFSAERPKGSFSTLEIQRTEQGDSAMYLCASSPLTGSGETQYFGPGTRLLVL.

This clonotype came up many times. One end of the junction is discordant with germline, which a read error may explain. The chain carries TRBV5-1 and TRBJ2-3; the D is unclear. Looked up from germline, CDR1 is SGHRS and CDR2 is YFSETQ. The CDR3 is 13 amino acids. CDR3 in DNA: TGTGCCAGTAGAGCCGGAAGCACAGATACGCAGTATTTT. Protein sequence: CASRAGSTDTQYF. The full variable domain, with the rest looked up from reference TRBV5-1 and TRBJ2-3, is KAGVTQTPRYLIKTRGQQVTLSCSPISGHRSVSWYQQTPGQGLQFLFEYFSETQRNKGNFPGRFSGRQFSNSRSEMNVSTLELGDSALYLCASRAGSTDTQYFGPGTRLTVL.

This clonotype occurred a few times. The chain combines TRBV5-1 with TRBJ2-4; D may be TRBD2 (6 bases). The DNA end favors TRBJ2-7, so the J call may be wrong. CDR1 is SGHRS and CDR2 is YFSETQ in the germline V gene. The CDR3 sequence is 15 residues long. In DNA form, the CDR3 reads TGCGCCAGCAGCCTAACGGGGGAACCTGTACGCGAGCAGTACTTC. Encoded protein: CASSLTGEPVREQYF.